This T cell receptor beta chain came from a study of cytomegalovirus exposure and HLA in healthy donors. The CDR3 spans 15 residues. V gave up 4 bases and J gave up 8 bases, with 17 bases separating them. Germline V gene sequence: CDR1 MDHEN, CDR2 SYDVKM. Measured with immunoSEQ multiplex PCR; TCRdb has only the in-frame clones, and not every one. In the table there are about 65,000 clones, approximately 90% of which are singletons. The sequenced material came from PBMCs. This sequence was found in a woman younger than 35 in good health and CMV-seronegative. This sequence joins TRBV28 and TRBJ1-4; maybe TRBD1 (6 bases). The CDR3: CASSSPGGAGEKLFF. The CDR3 nucleotides are TGTGCCAGCAGTTCTCCGGGGGGCGCTGGGGAAAAACTGTTTTTT. The full variable domain, with the rest looked up from reference TRBV28 and TRBJ1-4, is DVKVTQSSRYLVKRTGEKVFLECVQDMDHENMFWYRQDPGLGLRLIYFSYDVKMKEKGDIPEGYSVSREKKERFSLILESASTNQTSMYLCASSSPGGAGEKLFFGSGTQLSVL.